A selection of T cell receptor beta chains follows, all from one sample in a study of regulatory T cells in long-lasting Graves disease. Each CDR3 protein is one row after TCRdb ran MiXCR on the multiplex PCR reads. Here the sample spans around 460,000 distinct CDR3 sequences, under 25% being singletons. The sequencing used peripheral blood mononuclear cells (PBMCs), collected when the disease was refractory, from a patient treated with antithyroid drugs. These receptors originate from a female donor with Graves disease. Each CDR3 is given without its conserved first and last residue.

j_gene: TRBJ2-7; v_gene: TRBV5-1; CDR3aa: ASSVQGAPTYEQY
j_gene: TRBJ1-4; v_gene: TRBV2; CDR3aa: ASNRAQTNEKLF
j_gene: TRBJ2-1; v_gene: TRBV28; CDR3aa: ASSLNREVAGGPRSYNEQF
j_gene: TRBJ2-5; v_gene: TRBV11-1; CDR3aa: ASSLVQRETQY
j_gene: TRBJ2-7; v_gene: TRBV6-2/TRBV6-3; CDR3aa: ASSYEVTSDEQY
j_gene: TRBJ1-2; v_gene: TRBV28; CDR3aa: ASKTGTGGTRGYT
j_gene: TRBJ1-4; v_gene: TRBV15; CDR3aa: ATSRDLGTGIEKLF
j_gene: TRBJ2-5; v_gene: TRBV28; CDR3aa: ASSLDVDGQETQY
j_gene: TRBJ1-5; v_gene: TRBV5-4; CDR3aa: ASSADRSNRPQH
j_gene: TRBJ1-1; v_gene: TRBV7-2; CDR3aa: ASSAGPMNTEAF
j_gene: TRBJ1-6; v_gene: TRBV4-1; CDR3aa: ASSQEAGVRSPLH
j_gene: TRBJ1-2; v_gene: TRBV19; CDR3aa: ASSDMTRDKYGYT
j_gene: TRBJ2-2; v_gene: TRBV19; CDR3aa: ALADQNTGELF
j_gene: TRBJ2-7; v_gene: TRBV19; CDR3aa: ASSNYAPGRRGAYEQY
j_gene: TRBJ2-7; v_gene: TRBV7-9; CDR3aa: ASSLETWGTREQY
j_gene: TRBJ2-5; v_gene: TRBV11-1; CDR3aa: ASSLNGKRQETQY